Given below is one T cell receptor (beta chain) in context. Its antigen is undetermined. This sample stems from a study of beta chain features in type 1 diabetes. Background on the study: Across every sample, 85 million to 120 million sorted cells were examined in total. The study, taken as a whole, reports: For Type 1 diabetes patients, all four CD4+ subsets carried TCRB CDR3s that were moderately but significantly shorter. The naive, central memory and Treg TCRB repertoires looked more alike in patients than they did in healthy donors.

What was sequenced were expressed TCRB transcripts, since all of the isolated RNA had been reverse transcribed. The method was immunoSEQ multiplex PCR; TCRdb's version includes in-frame clones alone and lacks a portion of them. Among 860,000 or so clones listed, roughly a sixth were seen once. The V and J ends lost 2 bases and 2 bases, in that order; junction bases with no gene match: 8. Per germline, CDR1 SGDLS and CDR2 YYNGEE. This CDR3 has 17 amino acids. V usage is TRBV9 and J usage is TRBJ2-3; 10 bases fit TRBD2. Sequences were obtained from naive CD4+ T cells from blood. The TCR comes from a young woman in good health. This chain's CDR3 is CASSVARTSGSTDTQYF. The CDR3 nucleotides are TGTGCCAGCAGCGTGGCGCGGACTAGCGGATCCACAGATACGCAGTATTTT.